This record concerns one TCR beta chain sequence. The clone's antigen remains unknown. No much larger clone exists at a distance of one base, and base qualities are not known. Amplification of TCR-beta CDR3 regions from genomic DNA was performed with the immunoSEQ v4 bias-controlled multiplex PCR assay, which was run blinded to group allocation. Reference gene primers were added alongside TCR-beta primers to estimate nucleated cell and T cell quantities per sample. Sequencing of the libraries was performed on an Illumina MiSeq with a 100-cycle paired-end protocol. The paper's processing steps were these. In the immunoSEQ Analyzer software, diversity and richness were calculated, with richness measured by iChao1 and clonality based on Pielou evenness and Shannon diversity on a 0-1 scale where a higher value means less diversity. CDR3 amino acid sequences together with their V/J genes were searched in VDJdb for CMV, EBV and influenza A specificities using confidence 3 and substitution 2. The Morisita-Horn index was used to assess TCR-beta amino acid clonotype overlap between villitis of unknown etiology, infectious villitis and control repertoires. The clones in this table, taken by TCRdb from immuneACCESS, are in-frame only. Not every clone is retained; where verified, under half of the shortfall comes from an unresolved V gene, and the cause of the rest is unknown. The V and J calls and clone size come from that table; D and trimming were worked out from the DNA. Here the sample has about 2,600 clones; around 83% occur a single time. About half of the sample is held by the ten biggest clonotypes.

The five infectious villitis placentae, four with confirmed cytomegalovirus and one with Toxoplasma gondii, were included without being matched to the other groups. The mothers in the infectious villitis group were younger, had smaller fetuses, and delivered preterm or had intrauterine demise in two cases. Placentae were collected after delivery and examined grossly and histologically before archival tissue was selected. Five 10-micron scrolls were cut from each FFPE block, and DNA was then isolated using the AllPrep DNA/RNA FFPE Tissue kit. DNA concentration and purity were evaluated by NanoDrop, whereas RNA quality was assessed on a Bioanalyzer. CDR1 and CDR2, looked up from the germline V gene, are MGHDK and SYGVNS. From cysteine to phenylalanine, the CDR3 is 12 amino acids long. This entry keeps only the CDR3 DNA: 36 bases, framed from base 1. The V end loses 2 bases and the J end loses 4 bases, and a stretch of 5 bases separates them.

These data are taken from a study of T cells in placental villitis. Turning to the overall study: To test an allograft-versus-infection hypothesis, the study compared placental TCR-beta repertoires across three groups: villitis of unknown etiology, unaffected controls matched for gestational age, and infectious villitis. Here is what the overall study found, with its caveats: Sequencing bulk tissue made it impossible to distinguish helper, regulatory or cytotoxic T cells or to tell maternal from fetal T cells, and the approach excluded gamma-delta receptors. CMV-specific clone frequencies were higher in infectious CMV cases than in villitis of unknown etiology (roughly 0.011 vs 0.001), which did not differ from controls. Small amounts of decidua were contained in the paraffin blocks, so some of the captured T cells, especially in controls, may have been decidual rather than villous infiltrates.

This TCR was sampled from a human patient with infectious villitis; the placental T cells may come from both mother and fetus. The receptor chain draws on TRBV25-1 and TRBJ1-1; perhaps TRBD1 is the D gene, with 5 bases matching. The sequencing input was placental tissue containing maternal and fetal cells. The CDR3 here reads CASSEQGTEAFF. The DNA sequence is as follows: TGTGCCAGCAGTGAACAGGGCACTGAAGCTTTCTTT.